This TCR beta chain was sequenced in a study of CD8+ T cells in alopecia areata. Study-wide results and limits: Scalp clonality and expanded CD8+ clones among the top 100 showed significant decreases with tofacitinib.

The V gene's germline CDR1 is MGHRA and CDR2 YSYEKL. This CDR3 comprises 17 residues. Trimming took off 5 bases at V and 4 bases at J, with 18 bases between the two ends. As to this clone: Antigen: not known.

The treatment: oral pan-JAK inhibitor, 5-10 mg twice daily. The authors extracted RNA and reverse transcribed it into cDNA as the sequencing template. TCRdb's table, derived via immunoSEQ multiplex PCR, lists solely in-frame clones and lacks some. Of 130,000 or so clones in the sample, roughly nine tenths were seen once. The clonotype comes from a human donor with alopecia areata. The source was CD8+ T cells sorted from blood, collected at week 4, from a patient treated with tofacitinib. The J gene is TRBJ2-6, the V gene TRBV4-1, with no clear D. The CDR3 DNA reads TGCGCCAGCAGCTACTTTGGCGGCGACCCCGGGGCCAACGTCCTGACTTTC. Protein product: CASSYFGGDPGANVLTF.